The clone carrying this T cell receptor beta chain has a handful of counts. These data belong to a study of blood T cell repertoires in COVID-19. Trimming removed 4 bases from V and 4 bases from J, with 14 bases in between. The CDR3 sequence is 14 residues long. Germline values: CDR1 MDHEN, CDR2 SYDVKM. Original processing notes: Amplification of reference gene primers was used by the study to estimate nucleated cell counts. Clones were read by immunoSEQ multiplex PCR, and TCRdb kept only the in-frame ones, dropping some. Clonal size and the V and J genes are those of that table, whereas D and trimming came from the DNA. Of 35,000 to 50,000 clones listed, under 80% are singletons.

V usage is TRBV28 and J usage is TRBJ2-7; D gene unclear. The sequenced sample was peripheral blood. This TCR was sampled from a man older than 75 with acute or convalescent COVID-19. CDR3 residues: CASSSGPNNYEQYF. The CDR3 coding sequence is TGTGCCAGCAGTTCTGGTCCCAACAATTACGAGCAGTACTTC.